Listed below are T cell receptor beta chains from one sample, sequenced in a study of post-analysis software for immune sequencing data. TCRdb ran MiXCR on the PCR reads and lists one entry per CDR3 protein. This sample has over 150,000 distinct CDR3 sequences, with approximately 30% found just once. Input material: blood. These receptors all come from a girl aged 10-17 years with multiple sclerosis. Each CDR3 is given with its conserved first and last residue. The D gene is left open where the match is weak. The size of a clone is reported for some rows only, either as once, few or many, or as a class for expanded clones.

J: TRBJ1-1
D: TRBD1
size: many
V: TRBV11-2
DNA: TGTGCCAGCAGCTTAGGAGACAGGGCATTGCACACTGAAGCTTTCTTT
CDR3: CASSLGDRALHTEAFF

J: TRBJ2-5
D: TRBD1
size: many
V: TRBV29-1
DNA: TGCAGCGTCACTACAGGGGAAGAGACCCAGTACTTC
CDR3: CSVTTGEETQYF

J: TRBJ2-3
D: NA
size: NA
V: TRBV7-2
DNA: TGTGCCAGCAGACGAGGGGGGGGGGCTAGCACAGATACGCAGTATTTT
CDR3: CASRRGGGASTDTQYF

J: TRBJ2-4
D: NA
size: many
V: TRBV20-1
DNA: TGCAGTGTCAGAACCCCGAGAGTCAAAAACATTCAGTACTTC
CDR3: CSVRTPRVKNIQYF

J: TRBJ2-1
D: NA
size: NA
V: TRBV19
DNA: TGTGCCAGCACCGCACGCGCCTACAATGAGCAGTTCTTC
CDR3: CASTARAYNEQFF

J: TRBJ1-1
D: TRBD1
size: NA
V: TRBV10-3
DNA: TGTGCCATCACCCGAGAACCGGGCGGGACAGGGAGCAAGAACACTGAAGCTTTCTTT
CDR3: CAITREPGGTGSKNTEAFF

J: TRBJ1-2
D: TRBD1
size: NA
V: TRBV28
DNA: TGTGCCAGCAGCCCGGGACAGGGAGGGGGCTACACCTTC
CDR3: CASSPGQGGGYTF

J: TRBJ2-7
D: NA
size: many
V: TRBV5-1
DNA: TGCGCCAGCACCCCGGGCGGCAACTCCTACGAGCAGTACTTC
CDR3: CASTPGGNSYEQYF

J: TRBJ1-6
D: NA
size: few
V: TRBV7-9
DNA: TGTGCCAGCAGCTTAGGACAGGAACATTCACCCCTCCACTTT
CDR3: CASSLGQEHSPLHF

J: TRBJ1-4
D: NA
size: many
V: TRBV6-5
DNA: TGTGCCAGCAAAATCGCCAATAGTGAAAAACTGTTTTTT
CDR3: CASKIANSEKLFF

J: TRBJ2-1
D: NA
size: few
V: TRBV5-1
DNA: TGCGCCAGCAGCCCGGAGGTTCGAAATGAGCAGTTCTTC
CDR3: CASSPEVRNEQFF

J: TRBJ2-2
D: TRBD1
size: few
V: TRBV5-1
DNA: TGCGCCAGCAGTATCCCGGACAGGGTCACCGGGGAGCTGTTTTTT
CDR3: CASSIPDRVTGELFF

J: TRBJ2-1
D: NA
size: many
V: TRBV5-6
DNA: TGTGCCAGCAGCTTGGGGGCGACCAGCTCCTACAATGAGCAGTTCTTC
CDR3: CASSLGATSSYNEQFF

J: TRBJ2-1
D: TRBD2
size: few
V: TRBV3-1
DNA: TGTGCCAGCAGCCACCAACCGGGACTAGCACCGTATAATGAGCAGTTCTTC
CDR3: CASSHQPGLAPYNEQFF

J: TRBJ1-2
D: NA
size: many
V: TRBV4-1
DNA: TGCGCCAGCAGCCAAGATGGGGGCAGGGTCGGCGGCTACACCTTC
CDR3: CASSQDGGRVGGYTF

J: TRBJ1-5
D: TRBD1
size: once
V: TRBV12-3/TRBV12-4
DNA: TGTGCCAGCAGCCCCCGCCAGGGACAGGGTAGTCAGCCCCAGCATTTT
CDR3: CASSPRQGQGSQPQHF

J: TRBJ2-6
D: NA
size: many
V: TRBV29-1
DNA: TGCAGCGTTGATGAGGTAGAGGTTTCTGGGGCCAACGTCCTGACTTTC
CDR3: CSVDEVEVSGANVLTF

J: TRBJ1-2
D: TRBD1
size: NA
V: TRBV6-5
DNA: TGTGCCAGCAGTGACGGGACAGGATATGGCTACACCTTC
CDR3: CASSDGTGYGYTF

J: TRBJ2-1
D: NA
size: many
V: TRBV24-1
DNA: TGTGCCACCAGTGGTAGCGACTCCTACAATGAGCAGTTCTTC
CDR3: CATSGSDSYNEQFF

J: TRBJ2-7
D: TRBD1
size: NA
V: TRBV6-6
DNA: TGTGCCAGCAGTTACCCCCAAAGCGGGACAGGGGTCGAGCAGTACTTC
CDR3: CASSYPQSGTGVEQYF

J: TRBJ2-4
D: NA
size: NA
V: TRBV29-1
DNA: TGCAGCGTTGAAGGCCTAGAGCGGGCAGGCATTCAGTACTTC
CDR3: CSVEGLERAGIQYF

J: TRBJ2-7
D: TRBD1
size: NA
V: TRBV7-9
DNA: TGTGCCAGCGGCTCGGGATACAGGGGCCGTACCTACGAGCGGTACTTC
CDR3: CASGSGYRGRTYERYF

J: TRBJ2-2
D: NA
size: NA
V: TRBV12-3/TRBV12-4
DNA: TGTGCCAGCAGTTTAAAGGGCCGTAGCACCGGGGAGCTGTTTTTT
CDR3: CASSLKGRSTGELFF

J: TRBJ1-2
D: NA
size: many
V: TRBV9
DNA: TGTGCCAGCAGCCCGTGGGCTCGGGGAACTAACTATGGCTACACCTTC
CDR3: CASSPWARGTNYGYTF

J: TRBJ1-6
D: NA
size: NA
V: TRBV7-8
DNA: TGTGCCAGCAGCTTCAATTCACCCCTCCACTTT
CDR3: CASSFNSPLHF